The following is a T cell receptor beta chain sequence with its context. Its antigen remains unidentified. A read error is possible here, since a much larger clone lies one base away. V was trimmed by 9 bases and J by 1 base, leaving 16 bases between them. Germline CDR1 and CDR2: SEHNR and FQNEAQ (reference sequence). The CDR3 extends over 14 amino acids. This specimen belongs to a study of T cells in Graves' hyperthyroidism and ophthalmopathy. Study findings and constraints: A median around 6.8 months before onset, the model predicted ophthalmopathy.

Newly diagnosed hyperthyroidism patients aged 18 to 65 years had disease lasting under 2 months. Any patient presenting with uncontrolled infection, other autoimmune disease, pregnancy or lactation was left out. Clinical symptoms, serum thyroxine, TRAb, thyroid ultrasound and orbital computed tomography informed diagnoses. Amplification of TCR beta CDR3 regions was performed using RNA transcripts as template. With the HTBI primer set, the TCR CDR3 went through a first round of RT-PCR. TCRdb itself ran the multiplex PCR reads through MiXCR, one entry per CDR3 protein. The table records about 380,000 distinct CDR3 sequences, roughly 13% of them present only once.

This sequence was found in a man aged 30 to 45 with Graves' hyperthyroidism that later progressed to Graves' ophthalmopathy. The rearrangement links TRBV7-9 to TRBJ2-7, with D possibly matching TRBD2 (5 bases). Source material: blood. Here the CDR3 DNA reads TGTGCCAGTTCGCCAGCGGAGGATTCCTACGAGCAGTACTTC. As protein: CASSPAEDSYEQYF.